This T cell receptor (beta chain) is from a study of identical twins. Study observations and caveats: Because invariant MAIT and iNKT cells could be present, zero-insertion analyses could be partly confounded. Insertions were fewer in abundant cord blood beta clonotypes, whereas memory repertoires showed none of this pattern.

The V gene lost 5 bases and the J gene lost 0 bases, with 16 bases spanning the gap. The germline V gene encodes CDR1 SEHNR and CDR2 FQNEAQ (reference sequence). The CDR3 extends over 16 amino acids. With regard to this clonotype: The antigen remains unidentified.

TCRdb itself ran the 5' RACE reads through MiXCR, one entry per CDR3 protein. The profile shows about 690,000 distinct CDR3 sequences, 5.5% to 6.5% of them singletons. The chain couples TRBV7-9 to TRBJ2-5, with D perhaps matching TRBD1 (6 bases). Sequences were obtained from naive T cells sorted from blood. The TCR was taken from a man aged 18 to 35 in good health. CDR3 residues: CASSPPRTEYQETQYF. CDR3 DNA sequence: TGTGCCAGCAGCCCGCCCAGGACAGAGTACCAAGAGACCCAGTACTTC. The variable domain in full, with the rest retrieved from reference TRBV7-9 and TRBJ2-5, is DTGVSQNPRHKITKRGQNVTFRCDPISEHNRLYWYRQTLGQGPEFLTYFQNEAQLEKSRLLSDRFSAERPKGSFSTLEIQRTEQGDSAMYLCASSPPRTEYQETQYFGPGTRLLVL.